This entry features one T cell receptor (beta chain) sequence. Germline V gene sequence: CDR1 SGHRS, CDR2 YFSETQ. This CDR3 has 13 residues. TCRdb reanalyzed the 5' RACE reads and collapses them to one entry per CDR3 protein, without DNA. The sample's table shows 200,000 to 250,000 distinct CDR3 sequences. The data were taken from a study of monozygotic twins with inflammatory bowel disease. The sequence was obtained from a human donor with ulcerative colitis or Crohn's disease, or a healthy co-twin of an affected twin (not recorded which). The material sequenced was blood. The V gene is TRBV5-1, the J gene TRBJ1-1. The CDR3 region is CASSVLLEAEAFF.